This passage covers 2 T cell receptor beta chains from one sample sequenced in a study of blood T cell repertoires in COVID-19. Here immunoSEQ multiplex PCR was the method, and the copy in TCRdb shows in-frame clones only, minus some. The repertoire holds roughly 280,000 clones, with approximately 90% as singletons. Sequenced material: PBMCs or T cells enriched from blood (not recorded which). Receptor source: a woman in her forties or fifties who had recovered from COVID-19.

This rearrangement joins TRBV4-3 to TRBJ2-5; a weak D match, TRBD2 (5 bases). Germline-derived CDR1 and CDR2 are LGHNA and YSLEER. This CDR3 has 13 amino acids. V gave up 1 base and J gave up 4 bases, with 7 bases separating them. CDR3 residues: CASSQGGIETQYF. The CDR3, as DNA: TGCGCCAGCAGCCAAGGAGGGATAGAGACCCAGTACTTC.

This chain uses TRBV3-1 (or the pseudogene TRBV3-2) with TRBJ2-5; maybe TRBD2 (6 bases). V lost 6 bases and J 5 bases, leaving 16 bases between the germline ends. From germline, CDR1 is LGHDT and CDR2 YNNKEL (reference sequence). This CDR3 is built from 14 residues. Here the CDR3 reads CASRLGRERETQYF. CDR3 bases: TGTGCCAGCAGACTTGGACGGGAGCGGGAGACCCAGTACTTC.